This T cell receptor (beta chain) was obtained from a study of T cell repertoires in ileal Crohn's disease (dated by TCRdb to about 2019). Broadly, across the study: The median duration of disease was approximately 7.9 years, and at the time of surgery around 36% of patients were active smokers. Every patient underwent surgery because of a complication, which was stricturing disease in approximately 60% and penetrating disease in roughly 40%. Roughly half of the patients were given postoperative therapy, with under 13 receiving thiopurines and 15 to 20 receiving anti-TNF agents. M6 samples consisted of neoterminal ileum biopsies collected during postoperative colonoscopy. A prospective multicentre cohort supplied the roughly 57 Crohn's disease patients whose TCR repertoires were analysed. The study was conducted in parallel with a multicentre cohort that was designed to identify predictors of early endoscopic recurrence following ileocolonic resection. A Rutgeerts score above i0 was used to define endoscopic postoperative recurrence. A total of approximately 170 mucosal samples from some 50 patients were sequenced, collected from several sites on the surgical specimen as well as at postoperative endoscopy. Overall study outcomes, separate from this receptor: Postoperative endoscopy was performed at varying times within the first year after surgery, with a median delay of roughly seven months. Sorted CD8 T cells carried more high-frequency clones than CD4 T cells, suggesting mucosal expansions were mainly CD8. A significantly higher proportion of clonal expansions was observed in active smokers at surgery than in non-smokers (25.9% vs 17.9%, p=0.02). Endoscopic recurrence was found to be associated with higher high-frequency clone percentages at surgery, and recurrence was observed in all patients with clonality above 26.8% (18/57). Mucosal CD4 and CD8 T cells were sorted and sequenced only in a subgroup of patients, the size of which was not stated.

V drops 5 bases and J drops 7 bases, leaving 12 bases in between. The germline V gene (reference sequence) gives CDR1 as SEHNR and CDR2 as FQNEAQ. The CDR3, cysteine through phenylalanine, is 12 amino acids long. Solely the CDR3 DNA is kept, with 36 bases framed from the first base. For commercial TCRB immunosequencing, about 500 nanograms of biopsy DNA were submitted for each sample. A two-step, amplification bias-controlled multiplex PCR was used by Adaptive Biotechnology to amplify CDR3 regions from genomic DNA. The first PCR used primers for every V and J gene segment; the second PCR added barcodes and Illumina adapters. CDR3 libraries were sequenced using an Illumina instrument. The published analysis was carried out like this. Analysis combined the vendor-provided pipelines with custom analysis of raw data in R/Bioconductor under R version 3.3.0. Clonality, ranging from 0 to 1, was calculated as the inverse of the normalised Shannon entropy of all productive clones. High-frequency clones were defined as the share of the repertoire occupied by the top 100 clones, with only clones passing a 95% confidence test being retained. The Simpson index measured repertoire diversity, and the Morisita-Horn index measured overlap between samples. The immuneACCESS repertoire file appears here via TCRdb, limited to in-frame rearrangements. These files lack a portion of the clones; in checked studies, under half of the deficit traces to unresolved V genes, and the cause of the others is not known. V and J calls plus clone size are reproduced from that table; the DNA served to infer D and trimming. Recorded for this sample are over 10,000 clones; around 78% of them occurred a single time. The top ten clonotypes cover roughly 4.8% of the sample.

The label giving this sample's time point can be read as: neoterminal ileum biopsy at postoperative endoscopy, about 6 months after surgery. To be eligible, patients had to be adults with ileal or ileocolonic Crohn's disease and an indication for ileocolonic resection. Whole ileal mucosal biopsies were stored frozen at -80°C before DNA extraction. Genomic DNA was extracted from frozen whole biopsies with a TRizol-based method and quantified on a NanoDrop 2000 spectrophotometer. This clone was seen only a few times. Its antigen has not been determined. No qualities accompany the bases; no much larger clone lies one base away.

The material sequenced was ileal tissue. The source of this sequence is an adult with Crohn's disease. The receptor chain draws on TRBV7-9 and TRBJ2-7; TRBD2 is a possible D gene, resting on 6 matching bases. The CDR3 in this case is CASSQRAGEQYF. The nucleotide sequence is TGTGCCAGCAGCCAGCGGGCGGGAGAGCAGTACTTC.